This TCR beta chain was identified in a study of blood T cell repertoires in COVID-19. Across the study: The samples span acute and convalescent COVID-19 from the United States, Italy and Spain.

Profiled with immunoSEQ multiplex PCR; TCRdb holds only in-frame clones, not every one. The sample yields hundreds of thousands of clones, 84% seen once. Looked up from germline, CDR1 is MNHEY and CDR2 is SVGAGI. The CDR3 runs to 13 residues. The ends lost 3 bases at V and 7 bases at J; junction bases unmatched: 3. The chain employs TRBV6-5 and TRBJ1-5, with TRBD1 identical over 7 bases. The TCR was taken from a woman aged 80 or older with active or convalescent COVID-19. Material: peripheral blood. CDR3 nucleotides: TGTGCCAGCAGTTATACAGGGGTACAGCCCCAGCATTTT. Residues: CASSYTGVQPQHF.